Listed below are T cell receptor beta chains from one sample, sequenced in a study of blood T cell repertoires in COVID-19. The repertoire was sequenced with immunoSEQ multiplex PCR; TCRdb's copy has only in-frame clones and lacks some. Of roughly 330,000 clones listed, approximately 88% are singletons. Sequenced material: peripheral blood. The receptor set was obtained from a man aged 25 to 45 with COVID-19, enrolled during active disease. CDR3s leave out the opening cysteine and the closing phenylalanine or tryptophan.

j_gene	v_gene	CDR3aa
TRBJ2-7	TRBV14	ASSPSLAAEIKRY
TRBJ2-3	TRBV9	ASSVAQGAATDTQY
TRBJ2-7	TRBV19	ASSDTAYYEQY
TRBJ1-2	TRBV19	ASSMDLLIEDGYT
TRBJ2-7	TRBV2	ASSEWVRQSYEQY
TRBJ2-7	TRBV18	ASSPHSQGEQY
TRBJ1-1	TRBV18	ASSPRQGENTEAF
TRBJ1-1	TRBV14	ASSQQGRMLNTEAF
TRBJ2-2	TRBV5-1	ASSYRQGVDGELF
TRBJ2-7	TRBV5-1	ASSYTGTGTNEQY
TRBJ2-3	TRBV27	ASSLGVADTQY
TRBJ2-1	TRBV11-2	ASSRGGAANEQF
TRBJ1-3	TRBV7-9	ASSLLGAGNTIY
TRBJ1-2	TRBV19	ASSTGQGGGYT
TRBJ1-2	TRBV6-5	ASSRLTTRYGYT
TRBJ2-1	TRBV24-1	ATGSQREGIYNEQF
TRBJ2-7	TRBV6-2/TRBV6-3	ASSYKQALWQY
TRBJ1-6	TRBV18	ASSPLGQGRNSPLH
TRBJ2-5	TRBV14	ASSLGQVDQETQY
TRBJ2-7	TRBV19	ASSLPGGQPYEQY
TRBJ2-1	TRBV20-1	SASFDFYNEQF
TRBJ2-2	TRBV15	ATSIGAELF
TRBJ1-3	TRBV7-2	ASSLGVTGAGNTIY
TRBJ1-6	TRBV9	ASSVGGGTLGNSPLH
TRBJ2-2	TRBV5-8	ASSLRDYTGELF
TRBJ2-1	TRBV15	ATQEGATYNEQF
TRBJ2-2	TRBV13	ASSLPGRTGELF
TRBJ2-3	TRBV3-1/TRBV3-2	ASSFHPGQGESTDTQY
TRBJ2-7	TRBV7-9	ASSLGLAGGAEY
TRBJ2-1	TRBV6-2/TRBV6-3	ASSSAGALHNEQF
TRBJ2-1	TRBV6-5	ASSSRPFSDEQF
TRBJ2-1	TRBV12-5	ASGLVTGYSSYNEQF
TRBJ2-3	TRBV9	ASSSRISGGSTDTQY
TRBJ1-4	TRBV27	ASSPRLGGQRNEKLF
TRBJ2-1	TRBV28	ASSGLRRASGDYNEQF
TRBJ1-2	TRBV5-1	ASSVTGDYGYT